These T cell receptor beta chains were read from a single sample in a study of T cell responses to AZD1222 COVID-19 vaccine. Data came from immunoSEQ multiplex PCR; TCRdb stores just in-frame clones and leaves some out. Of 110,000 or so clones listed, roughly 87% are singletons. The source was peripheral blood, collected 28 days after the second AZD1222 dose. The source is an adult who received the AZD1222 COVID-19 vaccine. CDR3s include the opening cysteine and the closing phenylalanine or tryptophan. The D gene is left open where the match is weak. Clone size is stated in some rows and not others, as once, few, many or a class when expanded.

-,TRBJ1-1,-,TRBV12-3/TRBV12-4,CASSLGSNTEAFF
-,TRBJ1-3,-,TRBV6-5,CASSYRRASGNTIYF
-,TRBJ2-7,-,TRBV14,CASSLSGTPVF
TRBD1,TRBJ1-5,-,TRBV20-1,CSASLPQTGQNQPQHF
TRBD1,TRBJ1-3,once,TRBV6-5,CASSSGQSGNTIYF
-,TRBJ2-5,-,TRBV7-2,CASSLGSWETQYF
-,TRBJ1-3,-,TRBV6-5,CASRTGPGNTIYF
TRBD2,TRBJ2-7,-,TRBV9,CASSVGEGGPTNYEQYF
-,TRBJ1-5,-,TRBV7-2,CASSTQGSNQPQHF
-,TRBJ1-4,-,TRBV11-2,CASSLGVTEKLFF
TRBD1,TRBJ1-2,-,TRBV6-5,CASWYRGYGYTF
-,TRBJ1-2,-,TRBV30,CAWMFRGRTNYGYTF
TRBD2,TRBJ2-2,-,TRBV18,CASSPRVAGPNTGELFF
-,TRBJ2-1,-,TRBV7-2,CASSLGLINEQFF